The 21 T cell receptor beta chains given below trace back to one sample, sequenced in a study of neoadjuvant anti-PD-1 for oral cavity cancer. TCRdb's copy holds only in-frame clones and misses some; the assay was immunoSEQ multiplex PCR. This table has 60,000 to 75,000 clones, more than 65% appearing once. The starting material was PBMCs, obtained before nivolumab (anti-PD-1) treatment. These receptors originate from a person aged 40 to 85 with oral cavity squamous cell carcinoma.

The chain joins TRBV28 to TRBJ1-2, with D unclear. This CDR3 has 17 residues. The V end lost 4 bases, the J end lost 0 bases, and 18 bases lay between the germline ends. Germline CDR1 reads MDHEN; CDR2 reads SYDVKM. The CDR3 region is CASSSPPGREANYGYTF. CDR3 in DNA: TGTGCCAGCAGTTCCCCCCCCGGACGGGAAGCTAACTATGGCTACACCTTC.

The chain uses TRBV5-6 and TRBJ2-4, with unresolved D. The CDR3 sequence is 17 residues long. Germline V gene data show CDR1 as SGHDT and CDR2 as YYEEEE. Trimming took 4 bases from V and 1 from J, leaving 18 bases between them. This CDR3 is CASSAWTVRRAKNIQYF. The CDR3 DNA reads TGTGCCAGCAGCGCCTGGACGGTCAGAAGGGCCAAAAACATTCAGTACTTC. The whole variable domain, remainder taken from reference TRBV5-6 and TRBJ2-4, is DAGVTQSPTHLIKTRGQQVTLRCSPKSGHDTVSWYQQALGQGPQFIFQYYEEEERQRGNFPDRFSGHQFPNYSSELNVNALLLGDSALYLCASSAWTVRRAKNIQYFGAGTRLSVL.

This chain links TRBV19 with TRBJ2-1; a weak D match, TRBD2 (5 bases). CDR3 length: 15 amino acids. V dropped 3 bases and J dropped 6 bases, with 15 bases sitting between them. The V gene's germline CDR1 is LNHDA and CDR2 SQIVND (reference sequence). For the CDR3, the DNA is TGTGCCAGTAGTATCACTCGGGCAGGAGGCAATGAGCAGTTCTTC. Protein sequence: CASSITRAGGNEQFF.

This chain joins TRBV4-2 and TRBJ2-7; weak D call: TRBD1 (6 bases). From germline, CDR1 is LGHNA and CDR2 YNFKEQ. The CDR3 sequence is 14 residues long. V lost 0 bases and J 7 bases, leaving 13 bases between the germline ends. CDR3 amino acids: CASSQDAGVGEQYF. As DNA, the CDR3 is TGTGCCAGCAGCCAAGATGCAGGGGTGGGTGAGCAGTACTTC.

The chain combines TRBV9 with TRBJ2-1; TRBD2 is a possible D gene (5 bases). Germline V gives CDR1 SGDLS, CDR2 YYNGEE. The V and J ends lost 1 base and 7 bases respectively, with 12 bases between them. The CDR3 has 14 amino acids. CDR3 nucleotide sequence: TGTGCCAGCAGCGTAAGAGCGGTTCTAAATGAGCAGTTCTTC. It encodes CASSVRAVLNEQFF.

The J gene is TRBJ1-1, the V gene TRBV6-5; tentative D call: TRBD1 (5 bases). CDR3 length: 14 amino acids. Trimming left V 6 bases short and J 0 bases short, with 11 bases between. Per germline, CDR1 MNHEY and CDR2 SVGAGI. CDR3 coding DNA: TGTGCCAGCAGCCCTGGGGGGGTGAACACTGAAGCTTTCTTT. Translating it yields CASSPGGVNTEAFF.

Here the CDR3 reads CASSFPGQGSYEQYF. The CDR3 nucleotides are TGTGCCAGCAGCTTCCCGGGACAGGGGTCCTACGAGCAGTACTTC. The chain links TRBV11-1 to TRBJ2-7, with TRBD1 matching over 10 bases. The CDR3 has 15 residues. Germline assignment: CDR1 SGHAT and CDR2 FQDESV (reference sequence). V lost 3 bases, J lost 1 base, and 3 bases stayed unmatched.

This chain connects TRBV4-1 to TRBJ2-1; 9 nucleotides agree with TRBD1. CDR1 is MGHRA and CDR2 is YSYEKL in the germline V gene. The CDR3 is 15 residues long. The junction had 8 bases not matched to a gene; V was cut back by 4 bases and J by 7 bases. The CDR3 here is CASSLDRGPKNEQFF. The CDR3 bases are TGCGCCAGCAGCCTGGACAGGGGTCCTAAGAATGAGCAGTTCTTC.

The CDR3 region is CASSYSTSRNEQFF. Written as DNA, the CDR3 is TGTGCCAGCAGTTACTCGACTTCTAGGAATGAGCAGTTCTTC. The chain combines TRBV6-5 with TRBJ2-1; no clear D. Germline V gene lookup returns CDR1 MNHEY and CDR2 SVGAGI. CDR3 size: 14 residues. V lost 0 bases and J 7 bases, leaving 10 bases between the germline ends.

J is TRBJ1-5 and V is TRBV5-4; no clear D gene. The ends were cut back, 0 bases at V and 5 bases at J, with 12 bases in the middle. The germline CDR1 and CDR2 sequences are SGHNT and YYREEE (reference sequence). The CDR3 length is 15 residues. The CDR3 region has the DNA TGTGCCAGCAGCTTGGGGACGGACGGGGATCAGCCCCAGCATTTT. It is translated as CASSLGTDGDQPQHF.

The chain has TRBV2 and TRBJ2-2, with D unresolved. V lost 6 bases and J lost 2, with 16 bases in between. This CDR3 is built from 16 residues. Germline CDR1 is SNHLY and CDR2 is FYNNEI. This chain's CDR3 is CASRVEKDGNTGELFF. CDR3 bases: TGTGCCAGCAGGGTCGAAAAGGACGGAAACACCGGGGAGCTGTTTTTT.

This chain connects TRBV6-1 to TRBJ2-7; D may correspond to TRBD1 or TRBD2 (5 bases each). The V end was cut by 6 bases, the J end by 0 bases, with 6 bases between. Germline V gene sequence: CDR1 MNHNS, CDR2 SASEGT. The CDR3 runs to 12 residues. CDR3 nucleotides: TGTGCCAGCAGGGGGGACTCCTACGAGCAGTACTTC. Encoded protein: CASRGDSYEQYF.

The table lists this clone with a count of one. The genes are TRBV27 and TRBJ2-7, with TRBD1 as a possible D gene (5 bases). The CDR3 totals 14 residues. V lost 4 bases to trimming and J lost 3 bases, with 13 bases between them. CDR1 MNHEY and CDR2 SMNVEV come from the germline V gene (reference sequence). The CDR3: CASSSFKGVYEQYF. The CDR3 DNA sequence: TGTGCCAGCAGTTCGTTTAAAGGGGTCTACGAGCAGTACTTC.

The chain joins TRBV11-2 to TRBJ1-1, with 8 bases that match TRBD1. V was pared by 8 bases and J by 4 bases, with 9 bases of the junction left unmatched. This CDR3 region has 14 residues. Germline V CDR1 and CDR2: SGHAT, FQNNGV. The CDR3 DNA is TGTGCCAGCGGGCTCGACAGGGGTATCACTGAAGCTTTCTTT. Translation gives CASGLDRGITEAFF. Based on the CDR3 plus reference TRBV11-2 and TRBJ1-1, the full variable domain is EAGVAQSPRYKIIEKRQSVAFWCNPISGHATLYWYQQILGQGPKLLIQFQNNGVVDDSQLPKDRFSAERLKGVDSTLKIQPAKLEDSAVYLCASGLDRGITEAFFGQGTRLTVV.

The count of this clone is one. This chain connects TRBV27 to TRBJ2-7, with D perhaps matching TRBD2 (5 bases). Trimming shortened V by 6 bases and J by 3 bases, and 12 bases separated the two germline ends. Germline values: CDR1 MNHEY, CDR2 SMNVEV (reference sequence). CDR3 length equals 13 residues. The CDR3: CASSPGIYYEQYF. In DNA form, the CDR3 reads TGTGCCAGCAGCCCCGGGATTTACTACGAGCAGTACTTC.

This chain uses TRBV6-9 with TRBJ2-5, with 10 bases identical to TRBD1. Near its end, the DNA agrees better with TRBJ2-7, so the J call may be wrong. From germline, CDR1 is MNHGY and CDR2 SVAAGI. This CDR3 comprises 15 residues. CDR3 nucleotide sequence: TGTGCCAGCAGTAATCCCGGGACAGGGGCCTACGAGCAGTACTTC. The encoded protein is CASSNPGTGAYEQYF.

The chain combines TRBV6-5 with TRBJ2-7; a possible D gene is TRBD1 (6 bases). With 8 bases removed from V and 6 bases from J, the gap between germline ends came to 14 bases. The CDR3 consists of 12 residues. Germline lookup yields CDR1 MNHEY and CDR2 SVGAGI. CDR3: CASGRVGGEQYF. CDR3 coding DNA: TGTGCCAGCGGTCGGGTAGGGGGCGAGCAGTACTTC.

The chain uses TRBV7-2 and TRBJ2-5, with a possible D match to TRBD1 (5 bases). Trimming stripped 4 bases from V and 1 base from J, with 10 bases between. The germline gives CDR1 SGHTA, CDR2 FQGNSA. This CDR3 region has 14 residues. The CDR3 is CASSSQGSQETQYF. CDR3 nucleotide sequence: TGTGCCAGCAGCTCCCAGGGCTCCCAAGAGACCCAGTACTTC.

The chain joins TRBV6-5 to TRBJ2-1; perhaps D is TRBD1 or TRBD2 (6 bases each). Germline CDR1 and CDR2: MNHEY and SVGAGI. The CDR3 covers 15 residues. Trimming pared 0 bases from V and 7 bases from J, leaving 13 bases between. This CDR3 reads CASSYSGGAGNEQFF. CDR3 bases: TGTGCCAGCAGTTACTCCGGGGGCGCAGGTAATGAGCAGTTCTTC.

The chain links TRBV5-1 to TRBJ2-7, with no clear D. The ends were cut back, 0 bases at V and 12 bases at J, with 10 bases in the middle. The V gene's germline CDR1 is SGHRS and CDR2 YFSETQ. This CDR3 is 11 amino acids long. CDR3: CASSLAVQLYF. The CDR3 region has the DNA TGCGCCAGCAGCTTGGCGGTCCAATTGTACTTC.

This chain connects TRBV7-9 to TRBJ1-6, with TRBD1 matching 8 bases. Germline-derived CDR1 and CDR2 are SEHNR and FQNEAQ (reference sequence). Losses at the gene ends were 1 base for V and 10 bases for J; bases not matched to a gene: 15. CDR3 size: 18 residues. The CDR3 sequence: CASSLDRGQGFLGSPLHF. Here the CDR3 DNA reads TGTGCCAGCAGCTTAGACCGCGGACAGGGCTTTTTAGGATCACCCCTCCACTTT. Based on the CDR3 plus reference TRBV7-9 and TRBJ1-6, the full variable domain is DTGVSQNPRHKITKRGQNVTFRCDPISEHNRLYWYRQTLGQGPEFLTYFQNEAQLEKSRLLSDRFSAERPKGSFSTLEIQRTEQGDSAMYLCASSLDRGQGFLGSPLHFGNGTRLTVT.